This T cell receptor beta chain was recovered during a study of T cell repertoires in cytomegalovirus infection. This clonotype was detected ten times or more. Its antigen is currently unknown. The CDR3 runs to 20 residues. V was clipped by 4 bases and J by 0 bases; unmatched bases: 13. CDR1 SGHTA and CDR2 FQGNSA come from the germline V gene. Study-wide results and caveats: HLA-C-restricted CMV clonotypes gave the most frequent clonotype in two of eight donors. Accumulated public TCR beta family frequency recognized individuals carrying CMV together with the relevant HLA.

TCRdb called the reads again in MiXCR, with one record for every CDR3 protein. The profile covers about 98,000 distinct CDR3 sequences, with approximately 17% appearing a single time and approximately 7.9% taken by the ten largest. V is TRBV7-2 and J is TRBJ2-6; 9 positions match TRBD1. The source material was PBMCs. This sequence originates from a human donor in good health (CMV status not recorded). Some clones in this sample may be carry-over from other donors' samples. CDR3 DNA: TGTGCCAGCAGCTCACAATTTTACAGGGGGCAGGGCTCTGGGGCCAACGTCCTGACTTTC. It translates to CASSSQFYRGQGSGANVLTF.